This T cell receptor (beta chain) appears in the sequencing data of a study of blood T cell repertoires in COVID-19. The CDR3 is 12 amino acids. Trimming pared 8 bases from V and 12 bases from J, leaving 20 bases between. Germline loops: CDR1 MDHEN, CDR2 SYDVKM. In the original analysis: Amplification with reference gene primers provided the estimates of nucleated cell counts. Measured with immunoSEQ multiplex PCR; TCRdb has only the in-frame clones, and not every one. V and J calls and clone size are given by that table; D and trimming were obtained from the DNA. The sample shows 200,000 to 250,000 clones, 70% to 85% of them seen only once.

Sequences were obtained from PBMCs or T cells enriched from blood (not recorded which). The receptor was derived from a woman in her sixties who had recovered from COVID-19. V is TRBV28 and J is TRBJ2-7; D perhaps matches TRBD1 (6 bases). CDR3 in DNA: TGTGCCAGCGGCAACCTAGGCAGGGGTCTGTACTTC. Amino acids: CASGNLGRGLYF.